This T cell receptor (beta chain) was recorded in a study of immune cell composition in non-small cell lung cancer. The study, taken as a whole, reports: Tumour TCR-beta clonality was not significantly tied to smoking pack-years. Tumour-reactive clones were not shown to match dominant in vivo tumour clones. Clones >0.5% enriched in tumour were rarer in adenocarcinoma (roughly 33%) than squamous (approximately 80%).

The assay was immunoSEQ multiplex PCR, and TCRdb's table has in-frame clones only and misses some. Of under 4,500 clones in the sample, less than 90% were seen once. Turning to this clone: Its specificity is unknown.

Normal lung sampling was at least 3 cm from the tumour, as distant as possible. This CDR3 contains 14 residues. In germline, CDR1 is SGHRS, CDR2 YFSETQ. V dropped 0 bases and J dropped 2 bases, with 8 bases sitting between them. This TCR came from a human donor with non-small cell lung cancer. V is TRBV5-1 and J is TRBJ2-5; maybe TRBD2 (5 bases). Sequencing was carried out using non-adjacent lung tissue. CDR3 amino acids: CASSLDGLQETQYF. The CDR3 DNA sequence: TGCGCCAGCAGCTTGGATGGACTTCAAGAGACCCAGTACTTC.